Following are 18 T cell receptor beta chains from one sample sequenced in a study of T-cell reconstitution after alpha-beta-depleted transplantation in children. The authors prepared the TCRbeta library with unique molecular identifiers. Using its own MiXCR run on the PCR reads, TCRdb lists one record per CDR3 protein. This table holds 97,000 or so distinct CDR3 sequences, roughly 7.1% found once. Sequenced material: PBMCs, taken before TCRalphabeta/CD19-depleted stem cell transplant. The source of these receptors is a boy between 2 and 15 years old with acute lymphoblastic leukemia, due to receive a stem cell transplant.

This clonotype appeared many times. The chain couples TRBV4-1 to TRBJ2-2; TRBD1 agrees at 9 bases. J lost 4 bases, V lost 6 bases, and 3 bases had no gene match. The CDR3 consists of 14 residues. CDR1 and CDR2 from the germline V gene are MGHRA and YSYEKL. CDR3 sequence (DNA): TGCGCCAGCAGGGACAGGGGTAGCACCGGGGAGCTGTTTTTT. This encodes CASRDRGSTGELFF.

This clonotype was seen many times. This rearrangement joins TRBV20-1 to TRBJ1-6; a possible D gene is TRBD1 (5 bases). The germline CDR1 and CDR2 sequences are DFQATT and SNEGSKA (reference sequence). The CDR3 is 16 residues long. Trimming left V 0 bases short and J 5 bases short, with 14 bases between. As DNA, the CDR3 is TGCAGTGCTAGAGATACGGCAGGGACTAATAATTCACCCCTCCACTTT. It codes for CSARDTAGTNNSPLHF.

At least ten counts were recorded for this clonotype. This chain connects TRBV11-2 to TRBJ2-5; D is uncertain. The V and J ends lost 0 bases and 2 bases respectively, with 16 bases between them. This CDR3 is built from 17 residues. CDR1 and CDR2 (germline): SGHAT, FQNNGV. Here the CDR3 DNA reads TGTGCCAGCAGCTTAGAGGCTAGGGTTAAAATACAAGAGACCCAGTACTTC. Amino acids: CASSLEARVKIQETQYF.

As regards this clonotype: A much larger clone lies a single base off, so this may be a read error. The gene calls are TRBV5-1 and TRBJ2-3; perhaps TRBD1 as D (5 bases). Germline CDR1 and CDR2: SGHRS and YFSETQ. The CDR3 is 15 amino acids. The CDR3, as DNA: TGCGCCAGCAGCTTGACGGACATACGCACACATACGCAGTATTTT. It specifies CASSLTDIRTHTQYF.

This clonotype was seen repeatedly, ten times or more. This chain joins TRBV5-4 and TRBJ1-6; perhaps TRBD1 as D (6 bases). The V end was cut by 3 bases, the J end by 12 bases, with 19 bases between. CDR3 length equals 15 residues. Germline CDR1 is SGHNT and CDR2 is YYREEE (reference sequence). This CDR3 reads CASSSGQSSKGPLHF. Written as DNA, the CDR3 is TGTGCCAGCAGCTCCGGACAGTCCTCAAAGGGACCCCTCCACTTT.

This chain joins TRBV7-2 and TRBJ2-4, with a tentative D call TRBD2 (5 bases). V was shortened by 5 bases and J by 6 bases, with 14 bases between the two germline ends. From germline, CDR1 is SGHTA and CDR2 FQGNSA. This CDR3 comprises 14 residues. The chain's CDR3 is CASSQAGFANIQYF. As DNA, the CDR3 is TGTGCCAGCAGCCAGGCGGGCTTCGCAAACATTCAGTACTTC.

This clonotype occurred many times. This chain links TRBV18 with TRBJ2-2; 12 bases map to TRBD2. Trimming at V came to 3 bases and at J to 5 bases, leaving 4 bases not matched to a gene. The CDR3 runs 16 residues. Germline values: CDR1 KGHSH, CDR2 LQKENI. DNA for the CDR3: TGTGCCAGCTCACCCCCGCTAGCGGGAGGGACCGGGGAGCTGTTTTTT. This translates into CASSPPLAGGTGELFF. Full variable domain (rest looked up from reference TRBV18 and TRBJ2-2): NAGVMQNPRHLVRRRGQEARLRCSPMKGHSHVYWYRQLPEEGLKFMVYLQKENIIDESGMPKERFSAEFPKEGPSILRIQQVVRGDSAAYFCASSPPLAGGTGELFFGEGSRLTVL.

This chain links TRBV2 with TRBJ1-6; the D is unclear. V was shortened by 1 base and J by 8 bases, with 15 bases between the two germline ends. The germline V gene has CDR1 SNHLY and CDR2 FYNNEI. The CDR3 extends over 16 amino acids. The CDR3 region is CASSEGNRNGDSPLHF. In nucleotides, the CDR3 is TGTGCCAGCAGTGAAGGGAACCGTAATGGGGATTCACCCCTCCACTTT.

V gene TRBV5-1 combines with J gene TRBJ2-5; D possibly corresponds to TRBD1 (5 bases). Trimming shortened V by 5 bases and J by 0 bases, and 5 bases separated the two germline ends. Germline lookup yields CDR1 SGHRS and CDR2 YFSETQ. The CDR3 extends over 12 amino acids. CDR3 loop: CASRDNQETQYF. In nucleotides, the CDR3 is TGCGCCAGCAGGGACAACCAAGAGACCCAGTACTTC. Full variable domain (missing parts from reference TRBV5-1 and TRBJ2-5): KAGVTQTPRYLIKTRGQQVTLSCSPISGHRSVSWYQQTPGQGLQFLFEYFSETQRNKGNFPGRFSGRQFSNSRSEMNVSTLELGDSALYLCASRDNQETQYFGPGTRLLVL.

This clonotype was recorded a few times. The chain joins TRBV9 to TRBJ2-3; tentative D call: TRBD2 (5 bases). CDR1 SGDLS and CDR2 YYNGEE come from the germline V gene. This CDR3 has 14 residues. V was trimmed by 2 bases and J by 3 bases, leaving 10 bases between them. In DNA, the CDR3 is TGTGCCAGCAGCGTCGCACGGGATACAGATACGCAGTATTTT. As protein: CASSVARDTDTQYF.

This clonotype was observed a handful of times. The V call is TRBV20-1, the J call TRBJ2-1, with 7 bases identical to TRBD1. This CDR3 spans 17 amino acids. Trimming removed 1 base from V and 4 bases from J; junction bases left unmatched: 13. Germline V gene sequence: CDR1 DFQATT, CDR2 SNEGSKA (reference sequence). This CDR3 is CSARAMYGDSRYNEQFF. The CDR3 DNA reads TGCAGTGCTAGAGCTATGTATGGGGACAGTAGGTACAATGAGCAGTTCTTC.

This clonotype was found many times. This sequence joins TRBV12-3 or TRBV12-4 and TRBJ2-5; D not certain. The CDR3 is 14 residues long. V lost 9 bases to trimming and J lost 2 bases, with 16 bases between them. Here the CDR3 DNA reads TGTGCCAGTAACCGCGGAGCGCAACAAGAGACCCAGTACTTC. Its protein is CASNRGAQQETQYF.

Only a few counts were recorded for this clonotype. CDR3 DNA: TGTGCCAGTAGTATAGGAGGGGGAACCTACCGACCACCCTCCTACCGATCCCAGCATTTT. Encoded protein: CASSIGGGTYRPPSYRSQHF. V usage is TRBV19 and J usage is TRBJ1-5; D possibly corresponds to TRBD1 (6 bases). Germline CDR1 and CDR2: LNHDA and SQIVND (reference sequence). There are 20 residues in the CDR3. Trimming shortened V by 1 base and J by 11 bases, and 33 bases separated the two germline ends.

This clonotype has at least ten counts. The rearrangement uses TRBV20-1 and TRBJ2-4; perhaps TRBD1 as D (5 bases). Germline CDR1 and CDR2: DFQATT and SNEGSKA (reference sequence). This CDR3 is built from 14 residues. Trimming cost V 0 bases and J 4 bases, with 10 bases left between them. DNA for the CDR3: TGCAGTGCTAGAGAAGGACAACCGAAAAACATTCAGTACTTC. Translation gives CSAREGQPKNIQYF.

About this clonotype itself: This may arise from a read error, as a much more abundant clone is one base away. CDR3 protein: CSARGGSSNQPQHF. DNA of the CDR3: TGCAGTGCTAGAGGGGGCTCGAGCAATCAGCCCCAGCATTTT. This chain links TRBV20-1 with TRBJ1-5, with a possible D match to TRBD1 (5 bases). This CDR3 has 14 amino acids. The germline gives CDR1 DFQATT, CDR2 SNEGSKA (reference sequence). V dropped 1 base and J dropped 1 base, with 8 bases sitting between them.

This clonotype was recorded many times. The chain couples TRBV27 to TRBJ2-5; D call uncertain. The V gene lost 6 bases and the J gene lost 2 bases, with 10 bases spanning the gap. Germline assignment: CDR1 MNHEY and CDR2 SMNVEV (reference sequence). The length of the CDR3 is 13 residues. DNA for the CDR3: TGTGCCAGCAGCCTCTCGGTACAAGAGACCCAGTACTTC. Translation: CASSLSVQETQYF.

The CDR3 is CASSGTGNGSPLHF. The CDR3 nucleotides are TGTGCCAGCAGCGGGACAGGGAACGGGTCACCCCTCCACTTT. The chain carries TRBV5-5 and TRBJ1-6; 9 bases are a match to TRBD1. CDR3 length: 14 amino acids. The ends lost 4 bases at V and 10 bases at J; junction bases unmatched: 6. Germline V gene data show CDR1 as SGHKS and CDR2 as YYEKEE (reference sequence).

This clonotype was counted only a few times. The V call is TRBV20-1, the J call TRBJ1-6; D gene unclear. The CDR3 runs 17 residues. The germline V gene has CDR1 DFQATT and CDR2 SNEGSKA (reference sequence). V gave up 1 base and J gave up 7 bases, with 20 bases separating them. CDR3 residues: CSARAPGGSLMNSPLHF. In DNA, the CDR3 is TGCAGTGCTAGAGCCCCGGGCGGTAGCCTGATGAATTCACCCCTCCACTTT.